Reported below is one TCR beta chain. These data originate in a study of T cell changes during pregnancy in multiple sclerosis. Trimming took 1 base from V and 4 from J; bases not matched to a gene: 5. Germline V CDR1 and CDR2: SGDLS, YYNGEE. This CDR3 contains 15 residues. Only in-frame clones appear in the TCRdb table, and some are missing; sequencing was by immunoSEQ multiplex PCR. Of 90,000 to 95,000 clones listed, around 93% were seen once; the top ten hold 0.8% to 0.95%. The origin of this receptor is a female donor with multiple sclerosis, enrolled in a pregnancy study. The sample in question was peripheral blood, obtained before pregnancy. The chain joins TRBV9 to TRBJ1-3; TRBD1 matches 7 bases. The CDR3 is CASSVSDRVGNTIYF. DNA for the CDR3: TGTGCCAGCAGCGTAAGCGACAGGGTAGGAAACACCATATATTTT.